The present entry profiles one TCR beta chain with its context. Its target is not known. Germline V gives CDR1 MNHEY, CDR2 SVGAGI. The CDR3 has 13 amino acids. V gave up 3 bases and J gave up 5 bases, with 8 bases separating them. These data come from a study of cytomegalovirus exposure and HLA in healthy donors. Regarding the study as a whole: A link between a missense DCLRE1C variant and TCR beta V- and J-gene trimming emerged from a later analysis.

The PCR had 60 Vbeta and 13 Jbeta primers. This table comes from immunoSEQ multiplex PCR, and its TCRdb copy is limited to in-frame clones, with some not included. The sample holds 180,000 or so clones, more than 70% seen once. Nominal health characterized the donors when sampled, though unrecorded immune exposures were likely. Material: PBMCs. This clonotype was sampled from a woman aged 40 to 50 in good health and CMV-seropositive. The chain has TRBV6-5 and TRBJ2-1; D is ambiguous. The CDR3 protein is CASSYTENNEQFF. The CDR3 region has the DNA TGTGCCAGCAGTTATACAGAAAACAATGAGCAGTTCTTC.